Listed below are T cell receptor beta chains from one sample, sequenced in a study of human T cells and chemical hapten exposure. TCRdb re-called the RACE reads through MiXCR, storing one row per CDR3 protein. The table shows 39,000 or so distinct CDR3 sequences, with 3.5% to 4% occurring only once. The sequenced sample was whole blood, obtained in connection with sensitization to the hapten diphenylcyclopropenone (DPC). The receptors were sampled from a man between 45 and 60 years old with alopecia areata. Some clones in this sample may be carry-over from other donors' samples. Both conserved end residues are part of each CDR3. The D gene is left open where the match is weak. Only part of the rows carry a size: once, few, many, or a class if the clone is expanded.

TRBV28,TRBD2,TRBJ2-7,many,TGTGCCAGCAGTGGAGCGGGATACGAGCAGTACTTC,CASSGAGYEQYF
TRBV15,-,TRBJ2-2,many,TGTGCCACCAGCACCTCCAGAAGAGGAGGGAGCGGGGAGCTGTTTTTT,CATSTSRRGGSGELFF
TRBV29-1,TRBD1,TRBJ2-7,many,TGCAGCGTGTTCCCCGGGACAGGGGGCTACGAGCAGTACTTC,CSVFPGTGGYEQYF
TRBV7-9,TRBD1,TRBJ2-7,medium-sized,TGTGCCAGCAGCCCGGACAGGGGAGGATACGAGCAGTACTTC,CASSPDRGGYEQYF
TRBV7-9,TRBD1,TRBJ2-3,few,TGTGCCAGCAGCTACCGACAGGGGGCTACAGATACGCAGTATTTT,CASSYRQGATDTQYF
TRBV6-5,TRBD2,TRBJ2-1,-,TGTGCCAGCAGTTACTCTTCGACTAGCGGGATCTACAATGAGCAGTTCTTC,CASSYSSTSGIYNEQFF
TRBV3-1,-,TRBJ2-1,large,TGTGCCAGCAGCCAAGAATACGACTACAATGAGCAGTTCTTC,CASSQEYDYNEQFF
TRBV27,TRBD2,TRBJ2-1,many,TGTGCCAGCAGTTCAGGGACTAGTAAGAATGAGCAGTTCTTC,CASSSGTSKNEQFF
TRBV19,-,TRBJ2-1,few,TGTGCCAGTAGTATCAGGGGCGAGGCCAATGAGCAGTTCTTC,CASSIRGEANEQFF
TRBV28,-,TRBJ2-1,many,TGTGCCAGCAGTCGACAGATTGAGCAGTTCTTC,CASSRQIEQFF
TRBV29-1,TRBD1,TRBJ2-1,-,TGCAGCGCCCCAGACGTCGGACAGGGCTCCTACAATGAGCAGTTCTTC,CSAPDVGQGSYNEQFF
TRBV6-5,TRBD1,TRBJ1-1,many,TGTGCCAGCAGTTACCGACAGGGCGAAGCTTTCTTT,CASSYRQGEAFF
TRBV28,TRBD2,TRBJ2-5,many,TGTGCCAGCAGTTTAAGCCAACCGGGGGGGTGGAAAGAGACCCAGTACTTC,CASSLSQPGGWKETQYF
TRBV28,TRBD2,TRBJ2-5,many,TGTGCCAGCAGTGGAGCGGGAGGGTCAGAGACCCAGTACTTC,CASSGAGGSETQYF
TRBV4-2,-,TRBJ1-3,many,TGTGCCAGCAGCCAAGATTTGGGCAACACCATATATTTT,CASSQDLGNTIYF
TRBV7-2,-,TRBJ2-5,-,TGTGCCAGCAGTTCCCGACCCGGGGGAGAGACCCAGTACTTC,CASSSRPGGETQYF
TRBV20-1,-,TRBJ1-6,many,TGCAGTGCTAGGGGGAGCTCCTATAATTCACCCCTCCACTTT,CSARGSSYNSPLHF
TRBV30,-,TRBJ1-1,many,TGTGCCCTTACACGAGAGGGGATTGGAAACACTGAAGCTTTCTTT,CALTREGIGNTEAFF
TRBV28,TRBD1,TRBJ2-4,many,TGTGCCAGCAGAGGGACAGGGCTGACCAAAAACATTCAGTACTTC,CASRGTGLTKNIQYF
TRBV6-6,-,TRBJ2-5,many,TGTGCCAGCAGTTACTCGAGGAGTCAAGAGACCCAGTACTTC,CASSYSRSQETQYF
TRBV20-1,-,TRBJ1-2,many,TGCAGTGCTAGAGTGGGGTTCTATGGCTACACCTTC,CSARVGFYGYTF
TRBV2,-,TRBJ2-5,-,TGTGCCAGCAGGTTAGGCCAAGAGACCCAGTACTTC,CASRLGQETQYF
TRBV27,TRBD1,TRBJ1-5,many,TGTGCCAGCAGAAGACTGACAGGGGCAAATCAGCCCCAGCATTTT,CASRRLTGANQPQHF
TRBV5-1,-,TRBJ2-1,many,TGCGCCAGCAGCTTAGATGGGGGTGAGCAGTTCTTC,CASSLDGGEQFF
TRBV23-1,TRBD2,TRBJ2-1,many,TGCGCCAGCAGTCTAGGGACTAGCGGGCGAAACTACAATGAGCAGTTCTTC,CASSLGTSGRNYNEQFF
TRBV7-9,-,TRBJ2-5,many,TGTGCCAGCAGCCCCCGAGAGAGGACTACCAAAGAGACCCAGTACTTC,CASSPRERTTKETQYF
TRBV5-1,-,TRBJ1-5,many,TGCGCCAGCAGCTTGGAGGTGGGAAGCAATCAGCCCCAGCATTTT,CASSLEVGSNQPQHF
TRBV5-1,-,TRBJ2-3,many,TGCGCCAGCAGCGGGAGGGGGCTTTTGGCAGATACGCAGTATTTT,CASSGRGLLADTQYF
TRBV29-1,TRBD2,TRBJ2-7,many,TGCAGCGTTATGAGCGGGGGCGAGCAGTACTTC,CSVMSGGEQYF
TRBV29-1,-,TRBJ2-3,many,TGCAGCGCCGACACAGATACGCAGTATTTT,CSADTDTQYF
TRBV3-1,-,TRBJ1-4,few,TGTGCCAGCAGCCAAGGGCCGGCCGGACGGGAAAAACTGTTTTTT,CASSQGPAGREKLFF
TRBV5-4,-,TRBJ1-1,few,TGTGCCAGCAGCTTGGACAGGACTGAAGCTTTCTTT,CASSLDRTEAFF
TRBV13,TRBD2,TRBJ2-7,many,TGTGCCAGCAGCGGACTAGTACCCCGGAACTACGAGCAGTACTTC,CASSGLVPRNYEQYF
TRBV30,-,TRBJ1-6,many,TGTGCCTGGACTCTGCGGGATAATTCACCCCTCCACTTT,CAWTLRDNSPLHF
TRBV12-3/TRBV12-4,-,TRBJ2-3,many,TGTGCCAGCAACCCCCGGGACACGATCACACATACGCAGTATTTT,CASNPRDTITHTQYF
TRBV7-2,-,TRBJ2-1,many,TGTGCCAGCAGCTCGCGGGACCACTCATACCCTTACAATGAGCAGTTCTTC,CASSSRDHSYPYNEQFF
TRBV24-1,-,TRBJ2-3,many,TGTGCCACCAAGCAGGGTAACACAGATACGCAGTATTTT,CATKQGNTDTQYF
TRBV28,-,TRBJ2-6,many,TGTGCCAGCAGTTTACAGGGACGCTCTGGGGCCAACGTCCTGACTTTC,CASSLQGRSGANVLTF
TRBV20-1,TRBD1,TRBJ1-1,few,TGCAGTGGCGGGACAGTGAACACTGAAGCTTTCTTT,CSGGTVNTEAFF
TRBV3-1,-,TRBJ2-3,many,TGTGCCAGCAGCCAAGGTCAGTTTACCGACACAGATACGCAGTATTTT,CASSQGQFTDTDTQYF
TRBV7-7,-,TRBJ2-2,few,TGTGCTAGCAGCTTTCTCCACTGGATTCTAACCGGGGAGCTGTTTTTT,CASSFLHWILTGELFF
TRBV23-1,-,TRBJ2-4,many,TGCGCCAGCGGGGGAGAAAACATTCAGTACTTC,CASGGENIQYF
TRBV9,-,TRBJ2-2,many,TGTGCCAGCAGCGTAGTCGTGGAGGCCGGGGAGCTGTTTTTT,CASSVVVEAGELFF
TRBV10-3,-,TRBJ2-3,many,TGTGCCATCAGTGACCTAGATGGAGATACGCAGTATTTT,CAISDLDGDTQYF
TRBV20-1,TRBD2,TRBJ2-3,many,TGCAGTGCTAGAGTCGCCGGACTAGCGGGGAGCACAGATACGCAGTATTTT,CSARVAGLAGSTDTQYF
TRBV27,-,TRBJ2-2,many,TGTGCCAGCAGTAGCAGGGGAGCACCCGCCGGGGAGCTGTTTTTT,CASSSRGAPAGELFF
TRBV18,-,TRBJ2-7,many,TGTGCCAGCTCACCCGGAGCCGAACAGCCCGAGCAGTACTTC,CASSPGAEQPEQYF
TRBV20-1,TRBD2,TRBJ2-1,many,TGCAGTGCTAGAGACGGTAGCGGGAGCTCCTACAATGAGCAGTTCTTC,CSARDGSGSSYNEQFF
TRBV18,TRBD1,TRBJ1-1,few,TGTGCCAGCCGTCGGGGACAGGGGTCGAACACTGAAGCTTTCTTT,CASRRGQGSNTEAFF
TRBV5-8,-,TRBJ1-1,-,TGTGCCAGCAGCTTGGCATACCGATTGAACACTGAAGCTTTCTTT,CASSLAYRLNTEAFF
TRBV27,-,TRBJ2-7,many,TGTGCCAGCAGCCCCCGGGTTGAATCCTACGAGCAGTACTTC,CASSPRVESYEQYF
TRBV4-1,-,TRBJ2-1,many,TGCGCCAGCAGCCAACATTCCCGGGGCCTCAATGAGCAGTTCTTC,CASSQHSRGLNEQFF
TRBV4-3,TRBD2,TRBJ2-3,many,TGCGCCAGCAGCCAAGAGGCTAGCGGGGCTGGAGTAGATACGCAGTATTTT,CASSQEASGAGVDTQYF
TRBV29-1,-,TRBJ2-2,many,TGCAGCGTTGGCGCGGGAATGACAGACAACACCGGGGAGCTGTTTTTT,CSVGAGMTDNTGELFF